Sequencing of this TCR beta chain was carried out in a study of T cell repertoires in cytomegalovirus infection. Overall study context: Selected CMV epitopes included recently identified HLA-C-restricted ones as well as well-studied HLA-B-restricted ones. Public TCR beta signature analysis indicated the presence of both CMV infection and matching HLA type. Findings and caveats of the study: Dominating the ex vivo response were HLA-C-restricted CMV-specific TCR beta clonotypes. People with CMV and the relevant HLA were identified by cumulative public TCR beta family frequency.

The CDR3 spans 13 residues. CDR1 and CDR2 from the germline V gene are SNHLY and FYNNEI. V shed 9 bases, J shed 10 bases, and the junction held 9 bases outside the gene matches. MiXCR, applied by TCRdb to the reads, yields one record per CDR3 protein. The sample has 300,000 or so distinct CDR3 sequences, around 25% seen once; the top ten hold about 14%. Regarding this clonotype: Its antigen is as yet unknown.

This material consisted of cultured PBMCs, taken from culture after CMV antigen stimulation. V and J are TRBV2 and TRBJ1-6, with 7 bases that match TRBD1. The clonotype originates from a human donor in good health (CMV status not recorded). Some clones in this sample may be carry-over from other donors' samples. The CDR3 nucleotides read TGTGCCAGGACAGGGAAGGGGGAATCACCCCTCCACTTT. It codes for CARTGKGESPLHF.